This T cell receptor (beta chain) came from a study of OX40 agonist ivuxolimab in advanced cancers. Broader study findings: Antigens targeted by the expanded peripheral T cells were not determined.

Sequencing was performed with immunoSEQ multiplex PCR; in TCRdb, only in-frame clones are kept and a portion is missing. Of approximately 99,000 clones in the sample, around 94% are singletons; the top ten hold less than 0.2%. V lost 1 base and J 1 base, leaving 6 bases between the germline ends. The CDR3 extends over 14 amino acids. Looked up from germline, CDR1 is MNHNS and CDR2 is SASEGT. On this clone itself: Its target is unknown.

J is TRBJ2-3 and V is TRBV6-1; TRBD1 is a possible D gene (6 bases). Sequencing was performed on CD4+ or CD8+ T cells sorted from blood, taken in a trial of the OX40 agonist ivuxolimab. This TCR was recovered from an adult with an advanced solid tumor such as melanoma, head and neck, liver or kidney cancer. The CDR3 nucleotides are TGTGCCAGCAGTGAAGACAGGGGCACAGATACGCAGTATTTT. Encoded protein: CASSEDRGTDTQYF.